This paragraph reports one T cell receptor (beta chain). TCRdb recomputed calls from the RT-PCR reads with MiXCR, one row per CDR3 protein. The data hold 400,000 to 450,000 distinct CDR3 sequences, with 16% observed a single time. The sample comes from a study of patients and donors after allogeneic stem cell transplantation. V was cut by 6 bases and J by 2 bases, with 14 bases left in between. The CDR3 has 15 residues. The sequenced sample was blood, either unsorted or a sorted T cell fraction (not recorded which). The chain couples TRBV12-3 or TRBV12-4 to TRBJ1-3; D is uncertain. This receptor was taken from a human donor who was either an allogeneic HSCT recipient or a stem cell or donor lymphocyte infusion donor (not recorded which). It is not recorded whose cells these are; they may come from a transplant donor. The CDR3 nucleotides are TGTGCCAGCAGCCCGGACCCTAAAACTGGAAACACCATATATTTT. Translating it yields CASSPDPKTGNTIYF.